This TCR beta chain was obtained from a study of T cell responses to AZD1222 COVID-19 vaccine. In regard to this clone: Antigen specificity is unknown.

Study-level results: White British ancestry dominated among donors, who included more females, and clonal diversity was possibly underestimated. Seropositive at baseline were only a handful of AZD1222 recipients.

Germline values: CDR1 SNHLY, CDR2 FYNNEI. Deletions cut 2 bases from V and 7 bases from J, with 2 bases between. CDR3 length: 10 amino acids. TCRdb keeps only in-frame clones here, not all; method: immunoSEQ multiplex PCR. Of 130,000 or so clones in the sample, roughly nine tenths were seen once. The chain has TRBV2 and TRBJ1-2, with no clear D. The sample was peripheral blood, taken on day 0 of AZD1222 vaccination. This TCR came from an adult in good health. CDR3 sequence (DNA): TGTGCCAGCAGTGAATCTGGCTACACCTTC. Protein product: CASSESGYTF.